This record looks at one T cell receptor (beta chain) sequence and its context. The antigen is not known. V lost 3 bases and J lost 2, with 14 bases in between. Germline assignment: CDR1 MDHEN and CDR2 SYDVKM. The CDR3 length is 15 residues. The data are from a study of PD-1 blockade in classical Hodgkin lymphoma. Background on the study: Patients were administered nivolumab (3 mg/kg intravenously) every 2 weeks.

Study observations and caveats: The baseline diversity of complete responders showed similarity to that of newly diagnosed patients.

Noted time point: cycle 4 day 1 (C4D1), after around six weeks of nivolumab. The patients all showed relapse after autologous stem cell transplantation, while their brentuximab vedotin exposure varied. Progressive disease, partial response or complete response was each patient's best response. Measured with immunoSEQ multiplex PCR; TCRdb has only the in-frame clones, and not every one. Of about 24,000 clones in the sample, roughly four fifths were seen once. The sample here was peripheral blood mononuclear cells (PBMCs), taken before the fourth cycle of nivolumab. This TCR derives from a human donor with classical Hodgkin lymphoma. This chain joins TRBV28 and TRBJ2-7, with D tentatively TRBD1 or TRBD2 (5 bases each). CDR3 nucleotide sequence: TGTGCCAGCAGTTTTTCGGGACGCAATACCTACGAGCAGTACTTC. Translating gives CASSFSGRNTYEQYF.